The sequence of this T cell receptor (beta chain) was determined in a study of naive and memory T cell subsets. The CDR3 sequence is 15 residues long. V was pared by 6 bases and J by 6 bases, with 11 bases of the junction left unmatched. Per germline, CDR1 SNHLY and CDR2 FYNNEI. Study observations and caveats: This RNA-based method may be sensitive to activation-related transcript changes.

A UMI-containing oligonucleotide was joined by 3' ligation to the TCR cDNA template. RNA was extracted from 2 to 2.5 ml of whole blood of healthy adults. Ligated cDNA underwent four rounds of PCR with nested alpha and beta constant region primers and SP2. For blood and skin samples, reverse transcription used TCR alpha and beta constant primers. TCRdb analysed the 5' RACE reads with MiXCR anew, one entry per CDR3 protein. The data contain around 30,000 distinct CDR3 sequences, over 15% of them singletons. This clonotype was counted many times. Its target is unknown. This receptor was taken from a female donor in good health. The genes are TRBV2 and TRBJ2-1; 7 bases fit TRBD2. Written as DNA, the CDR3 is TGTGCCAGCAGCGAAAGCGGGACCACTATCAATGAGCAGTTCTTC. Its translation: CASSESGTTINEQFF.